Many counts were recorded for the clone carrying this T cell receptor beta chain. Antigen specificity is unknown. These data belong to a study of T cells in Graves' hyperthyroidism and ophthalmopathy. Points from the study as a whole: Most thyroid clonotypes expanded above 0.001 appeared in blood too.

From RNA transcripts, TCR beta CDR3 regions were amplified. A first-round RT-PCR of the TCR CDR3 used the HTBI primer set. TCRdb passed the multiplex PCR reads through MiXCR, listing each CDR3 protein once. Of 500,000 to 650,000 distinct CDR3 sequences listed, approximately 15% are singletons. A NOSPECS grade of at least 4, a Clinical Activity Score of at least 3 and duration under 3 months were recorded in ophthalmopathy patients. Exclusion criteria comprised uncontrolled infection, other autoimmune disease, pregnancy or lactation. This CDR3 is built from 16 residues. Germline CDR1 reads MNHEY; CDR2 reads SMNVEV (reference sequence). Deletions cut 4 bases from V and 2 bases from J, with 18 bases between.

Sequenced material: blood. The origin of this receptor is a woman aged 45-65 years with Graves' ophthalmopathy. The chain carries TRBV27 and TRBJ2-7, with D maybe TRBD2 (6 bases). CDR3 residues: CASSSVPLASPYEQYF. CDR3 nucleotide sequence: TGTGCCAGCAGTTCAGTACCCCTAGCGAGTCCCTACGAGCAGTACTTC.